This record looks at one T cell receptor beta chain sequence and its context. The target antigen is unknown. Expressed TCRB transcripts were sequenced, since all the RNA that had been isolated was reverse transcribed. Here immunoSEQ multiplex PCR was the method, and the copy in TCRdb shows in-frame clones only, minus some. The repertoire includes 250,000 to 300,000 clones, roughly 13% of them detected once, and 0.015% to 0.02% sits in the top ten. The data belong to a study of beta chain features in type 1 diabetes. CDR1 is LNHNV, CDR2 YYDKDF, per germline (reference sequence). Trimming left V 3 bases short and J 5 bases short, with 10 bases between. This CDR3 region has 14 residues. The study's findings and limits: Patients with Type 1 diabetes showed moderately but significantly shorter TCRB CDR3s in all four CD4+ subsets. Cells expressing TCR highly could be over-represented by cDNA sequencing.

Sequencing input: naive CD4+ T cells from blood. The TCR comes from a man aged 25 to 45 with type 1 diabetes. The chain links TRBV15 to TRBJ1-4, with D uncertain. The CDR3 is CATSSAGSNEKLFF. In nucleotides, the CDR3 is TGTGCCACCAGCAGTGCCGGGTCAAATGAAAAACTGTTTTTT.